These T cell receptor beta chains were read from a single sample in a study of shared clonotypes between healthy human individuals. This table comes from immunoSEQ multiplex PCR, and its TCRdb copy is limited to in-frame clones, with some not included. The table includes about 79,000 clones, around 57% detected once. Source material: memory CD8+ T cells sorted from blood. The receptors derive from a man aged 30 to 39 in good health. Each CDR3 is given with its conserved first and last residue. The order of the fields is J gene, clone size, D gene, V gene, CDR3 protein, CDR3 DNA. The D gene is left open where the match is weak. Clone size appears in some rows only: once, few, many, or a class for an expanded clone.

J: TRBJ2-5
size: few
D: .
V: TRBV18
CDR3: CASSPQLGDETQYF
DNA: TGTGCCAGCTCACCGCAATTGGGGGACGAGACCCAGTACTTC

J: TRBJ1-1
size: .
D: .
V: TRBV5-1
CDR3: CASSLYSGREAFF
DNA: TGCGCCAGCAGCTTGTACTCAGGTCGTGAAGCTTTCTTT

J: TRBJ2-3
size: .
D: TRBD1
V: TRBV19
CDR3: CASRPGQGAADTQYF
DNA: TGTGCCAGTAGACCGGGACAGGGGGCCGCAGATACGCAGTATTTT

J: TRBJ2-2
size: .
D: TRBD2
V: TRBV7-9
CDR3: CASSFSETSSGELFF
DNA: TGTGCCAGCAGCTTTTCGGAGACTAGCTCCGGGGAGCTGTTTTTT

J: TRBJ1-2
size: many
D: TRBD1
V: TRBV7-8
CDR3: CASSLKQGADGYTF
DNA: TGTGCCAGCAGCTTGAAACAGGGGGCGGATGGCTACACCTTC

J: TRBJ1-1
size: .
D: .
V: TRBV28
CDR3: CASSLWGGNTEAFF
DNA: TGTGCCAGCAGCCTGTGGGGGGGGAACACTGAAGCTTTCTTT

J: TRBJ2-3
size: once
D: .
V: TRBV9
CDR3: CASSGGRTSTDTQYF
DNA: TGTGCCAGCAGCGGCGGGCGGACTAGCACAGATACGCAGTATTTT

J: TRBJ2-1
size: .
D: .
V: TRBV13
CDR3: CASSYRGNRHNEQFF
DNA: TGTGCCAGCAGCTACCGAGGGAACCGGCACAATGAGCAGTTCTTC

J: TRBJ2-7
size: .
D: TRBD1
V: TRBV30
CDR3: CALAWDREPYEQYF
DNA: TGTGCCTTGGCCTGGGACAGGGAACCCTACGAGCAGTACTTC

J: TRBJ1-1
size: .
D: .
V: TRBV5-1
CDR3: CASSLPLGQSDTEAFF
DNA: TGCGCCAGCAGCTTACCCCTCGGTCAGTCGGACACTGAAGCTTTCTTT

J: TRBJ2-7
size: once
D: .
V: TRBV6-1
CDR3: CASSLTGHEQYF
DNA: TGCGCCAGCAGTCTAACAGGGCACGAGCAGTACTTC

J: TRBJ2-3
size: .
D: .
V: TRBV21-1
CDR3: CASTQPLAGRTDTQYF
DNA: TGTGCCAGCACCCAACCTCTAGCGGGAAGAACAGATACGCAGTATTTT

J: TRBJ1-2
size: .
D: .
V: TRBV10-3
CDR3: CATRDNYGYTF
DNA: TGTGCCACCCGGGACAACTATGGCTACACCTTC

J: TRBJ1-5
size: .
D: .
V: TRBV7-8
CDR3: CASSLAPDKGLRQPQHF
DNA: TGTGCCAGCAGCTTAGCCCCGGACAAAGGGTTACGGCAGCCCCAGCATTTT

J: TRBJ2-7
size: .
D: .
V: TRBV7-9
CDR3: CASSPTAESEQYF
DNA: TGTGCCAGCAGCCCTACCGCGGAGAGCGAGCAGTACTTC

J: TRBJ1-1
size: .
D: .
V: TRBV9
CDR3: CASSVEDLENTEAFF
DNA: TGTGCCAGCAGCGTCGAGGACCTAGAGAACACTGAAGCTTTCTTT

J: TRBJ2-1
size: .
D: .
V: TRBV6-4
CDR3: CASSDGVSEQFF
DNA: TGTGCCAGCAGTGATGGGGTGTCTGAGCAGTTCTTC

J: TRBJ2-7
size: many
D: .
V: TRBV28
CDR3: CAHASGDYEQYF
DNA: TGTGCCCACGCATCCGGAGACTACGAGCAGTACTTC

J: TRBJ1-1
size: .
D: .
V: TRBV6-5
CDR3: CASSGRDGLTEAFF
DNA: TGTGCCAGCAGTGGCCGGGACGGACTCACTGAAGCTTTCTTT

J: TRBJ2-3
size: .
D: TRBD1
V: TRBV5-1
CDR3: CASSLAGQGTDTQYF
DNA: TGCGCCAGCAGCTTGGCCGGACAGGGCACAGATACGCAGTATTTT

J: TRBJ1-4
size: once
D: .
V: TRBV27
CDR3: CASSFRAATNEKLFF
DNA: TGTGCCAGCAGTTTCCGAGCGGCAACTAATGAAAAACTGTTTTTT

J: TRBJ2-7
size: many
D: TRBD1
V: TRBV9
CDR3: CASSVGQGTYEQYF
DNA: TGTGCCAGCAGCGTCGGACAGGGGACCTACGAGCAGTACTTC

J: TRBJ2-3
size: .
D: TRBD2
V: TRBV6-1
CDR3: CASSGLAGEGLGTQYF
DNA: TGTGCCAGCAGTGGACTAGCGGGAGAGGGGTTGGGTACGCAGTATTTT

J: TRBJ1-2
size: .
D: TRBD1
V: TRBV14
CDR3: CASSQQTGSGYTF
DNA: TGTGCCAGCAGCCAGCAGACAGGGAGTGGCTACACCTTC

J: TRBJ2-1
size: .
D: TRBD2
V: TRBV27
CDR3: CASLAGGGNEQFF
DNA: TGTGCCAGCTTAGCCGGGGGGGGCAATGAGCAGTTCTTC

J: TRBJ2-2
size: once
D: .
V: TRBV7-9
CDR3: CASSLLGQTNTGELFF
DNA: TGTGCCAGCAGCCTACTAGGACAGACGAACACCGGGGAGCTGTTTTTT

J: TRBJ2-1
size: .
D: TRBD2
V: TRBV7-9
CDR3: CASSYSGIWDNEQFF
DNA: TGTGCCAGCAGCTATAGCGGGATCTGGGACAATGAGCAGTTCTTC

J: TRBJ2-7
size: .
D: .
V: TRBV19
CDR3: CASSIGTAAFEQYF
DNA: TGTGCCAGTAGTATAGGGACGGCAGCCTTCGAGCAGTACTTC

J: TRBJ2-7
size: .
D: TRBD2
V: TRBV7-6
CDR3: CASSLIAGGQDEQYF
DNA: TGTGCCAGCAGCTTGATAGCGGGAGGCCAGGACGAGCAGTACTTC

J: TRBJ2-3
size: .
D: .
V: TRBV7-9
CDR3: CASSPETGFPTDTQYF
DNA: TGTGCCAGCAGCCCGGAGACGGGTTTTCCCACAGATACGCAGTATTTT

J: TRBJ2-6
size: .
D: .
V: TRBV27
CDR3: CASSFHRYGANVLTF
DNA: TGTGCCAGCAGTTTTCACAGATACGGGGCCAACGTCCTGACTTTC

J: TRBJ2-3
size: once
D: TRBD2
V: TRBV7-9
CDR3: CASSPQAGSTDTQYF
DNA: TGTGCCAGCAGCCCACAAGCGGGATCCACAGATACGCAGTATTTT

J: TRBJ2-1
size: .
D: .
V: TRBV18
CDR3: CASSPTPGGEQFF
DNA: TGTGCCAGCTCACCGACGCCCGGAGGGGAGCAGTTCTTC

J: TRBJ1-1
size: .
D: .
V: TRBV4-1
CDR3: CASSQGPGATNTEAFF
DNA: TGCGCCAGCAGCCAAGGGCCCGGGGCCACGAACACTGAAGCTTTCTTT

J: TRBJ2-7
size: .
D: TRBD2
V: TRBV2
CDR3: CASSEAGLAGADSYEQYF
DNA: TGTGCCAGCAGTGAAGCGGGACTAGCGGGAGCCGACTCCTACGAGCAGTACTTC

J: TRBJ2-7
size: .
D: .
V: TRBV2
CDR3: CASSVGSHEQYF
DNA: TGTGCCAGCAGTGTAGGGTCCCACGAGCAGTACTTC

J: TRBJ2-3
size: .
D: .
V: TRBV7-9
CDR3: CASSLEVSTDTQYF
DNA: TGTGCCAGCAGCTTAGAAGTTAGCACAGATACGCAGTATTTT

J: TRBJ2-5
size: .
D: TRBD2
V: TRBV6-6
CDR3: CASSLLSGAETQYF
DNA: TGTGCCAGCAGTTTACTTAGCGGGGCAGAGACCCAGTACTTC

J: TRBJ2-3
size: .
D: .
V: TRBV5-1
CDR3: CASSFSGGGLDTQYF
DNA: TGCGCCAGCAGCTTTTCCGGGGGCGGTTTAGATACGCAGTATTTT

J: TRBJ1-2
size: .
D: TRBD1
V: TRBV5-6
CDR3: CASSSDRGYGYTF
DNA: TGTGCCAGCAGCTCCGACAGGGGCTATGGCTACACCTTC

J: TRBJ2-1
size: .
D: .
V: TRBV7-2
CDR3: CASSLDRSLRDEQFF
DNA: TGTGCCAGCAGCTTGGACCGTTCGCTCAGGGATGAGCAGTTCTTC

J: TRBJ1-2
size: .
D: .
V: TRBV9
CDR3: CASSVGAGTVYGYTF
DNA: TGTGCCAGCAGCGTAGGAGCTGGGACGGTCTATGGCTACACCTTC

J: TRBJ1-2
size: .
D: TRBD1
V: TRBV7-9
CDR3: CASSPRTGVILRRGDTF
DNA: TGTGCCAGCAGCCCCAGGACAGGGGTAATATTGCGGAGAGGGGACACCTTC

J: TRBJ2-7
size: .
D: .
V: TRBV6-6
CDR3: CASRRTSPYEQYF
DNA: TGTGCCAGCAGAAGGACTTCACCCTACGAGCAGTACTTC

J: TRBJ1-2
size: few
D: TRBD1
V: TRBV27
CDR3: CASSPRTGDGYTF
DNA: TGTGCCAGCAGTCCACGGACAGGGGATGGCTACACCTTC

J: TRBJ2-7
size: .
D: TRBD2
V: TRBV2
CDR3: CASSTHDGGLAGFSYEQYF
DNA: TGTGCCAGCAGTACCCATGATGGGGGACTAGCGGGCTTCTCCTACGAGCAGTACTTC

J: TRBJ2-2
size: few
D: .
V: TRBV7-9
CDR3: CASSSGAGFTGELFF
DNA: TGTGCCAGCAGCTCAGGGGCGGGTTTCACCGGGGAGCTGTTTTTT

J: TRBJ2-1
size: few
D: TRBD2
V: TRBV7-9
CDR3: CASSQTTSGLYNEQFF
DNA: TGTGCCAGCAGCCAAACGACTAGCGGGCTATACAATGAGCAGTTCTTC

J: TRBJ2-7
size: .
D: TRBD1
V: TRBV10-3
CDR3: CAISAGTGGGEQYF
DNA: TGTGCCATCAGTGCAGGGACAGGGGGCGGCGAGCAGTACTTC